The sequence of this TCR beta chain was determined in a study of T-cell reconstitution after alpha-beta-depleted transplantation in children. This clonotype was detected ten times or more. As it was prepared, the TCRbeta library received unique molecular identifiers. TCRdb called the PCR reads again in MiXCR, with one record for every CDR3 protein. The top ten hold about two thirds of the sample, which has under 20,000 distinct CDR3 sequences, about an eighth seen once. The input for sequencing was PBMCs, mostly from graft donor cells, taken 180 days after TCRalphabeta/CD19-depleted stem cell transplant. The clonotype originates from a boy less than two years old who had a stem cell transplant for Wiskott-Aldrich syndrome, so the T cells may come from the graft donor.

The CDR3 loop reads CASSLGTGTGFPYEQYF. The CDR3 region has the DNA TGTGCCAGCAGCTTAGGGACCGGGACAGGGTTCCCCTACGAGCAGTACTTC. The chain has TRBV7-9 and TRBJ2-7, with 9 nucleotides matching TRBD1. This CDR3 contains 17 residues. Germline V gene lookup returns CDR1 SEHNR and CDR2 FQNEAQ (reference sequence). Germline trimming cut 1 base from V and 2 bases from J; bases unmatched to any gene: 9.